Many counts were recorded for the clone carrying this T cell receptor beta chain. The junction had 6 bases not matched to a gene; V was cut back by 7 bases and J by 0 bases. Per germline, CDR1 MGHDK and CDR2 SYGVNS. The CDR3 consists of 14 residues. Via MiXCR, TCRdb re-called the 5' RACE reads, giving one row per CDR3 protein. Here the sample spans some 79,000 distinct CDR3 sequences, roughly an eighth being singletons. This entry belongs to a study of neurological immune-mediated disorders. The clonotype comes from a woman in her fifties or sixties in good health. V usage is TRBV25-1 and J usage is TRBJ2-7; TRBD1 matches at 7 bases. What was sequenced was PBMCs. The CDR3 reads CASKKAGGSYEQYF. The CDR3 DNA reads as TGTGCCAGCAAAAAGGCAGGGGGCTCCTACGAGCAGTACTTC.